This T cell receptor (beta chain) was captured by sequencing in a study of T cell repertoires in cytomegalovirus infection. In the study overall: HLA-B-restricted CMV epitopes that are well studied, plus recently identified HLA-C-restricted ones, were used by the study.

V lost 3 bases, J lost 4 bases, and 9 bases lay in between. CDR3 length: 13 residues. Using its own MiXCR run on the reads, TCRdb lists one record per CDR3 protein. The data hold approximately 910,000 distinct CDR3 sequences, with about a third observed a single time. Only a few counts were recorded for this clonotype. The antigen is unknown. The rearrangement links TRBV12-3 or TRBV12-4 to TRBJ1-1; D perhaps matches TRBD1 (5 bases). This clonotype originated in a human donor in good health (CMV status not recorded). Some clones in this sample may be carry-over from other donors' samples. Sample: cultured CD8+ T cells from PBMCs, taken from culture after CMV antigen stimulation. The chain's CDR3 is CASSFVGGTEAFF. CDR3 DNA: TGTGCCAGCAGTTTTGTCGGGGGCACTGAAGCTTTCTTT.